This is a list of T cell receptor beta chains from one sample in a study of CD8+ T cells in alopecia areata. The protocol was immunoSEQ multiplex PCR, while the TCRdb copy is restricted to in-frame clones and leaves out a portion. The table lists roughly 120,000 clones, 55% to 70% of them singletons. Sample: CD4+ T cells sorted from blood. All receptors derive from a human donor in good health. CDR3s include the opening cysteine and the closing phenylalanine or tryptophan. D genes are given only for firm matches. A clone size is listed for some rows: how often the clone was seen (once, few, many), or a class if it is expanded.

d_call j_call clone_size v_call cdr3_length cdr3_aa cdr3_nt
TRBD1 TRBJ1-4 few TRBV30 14 CAWSVRGLGEKLFF TGTGCCTGGAGTGTAAGGGGGCTGGGTGAAAAACTGTTTTTT
- TRBJ2-3 few TRBV5-1 13 CASSSQDRDTQYF TGCGCCAGCAGCTCGCAAGACAGGGATACGCAGTATTTT
- TRBJ2-2 - TRBV27 12 CASSYNTGELFF TGTGCCAGCAGTTATAACACCGGGGAGCTGTTTTTT
TRBD2 TRBJ2-2 - TRBV7-9 17 CASSLAGGGSNTGELFF TGTGCCAGCAGCTTAGCTGGCGGGGGGTCGAACACCGGGGAGCTGTTTTTT
TRBD2 TRBJ2-1 - TRBV30 12 CAWSGGGDEQFF TGTGCCTGGAGCGGGGGGGGCGATGAGCAGTTCTTC
TRBD1 TRBJ1-2 - TRBV19 15 CASSPPSGQGVGYTF TGTGCCAGTAGTCCCCCAAGCGGACAGGGAGTCGGCTACACCTTC
TRBD2 TRBJ2-2 once TRBV7-2 17 CASSLTSGVLNTGELFF TGTGCCAGCAGCTTGACTAGCGGGGTCTTAAACACCGGGGAGCTGTTTTTT
- TRBJ1-2 - TRBV4-2 17 CASSQEGITNLNYGYTF TGTGCCAGCAGCCAAGAAGGAATAACAAACCTTAACTATGGCTACACCTTC
- TRBJ1-1 - TRBV6-1 15 CASTSSGGIGTEAFF TGTGCCAGCACCTCCTCGGGGGGGATAGGGACTGAAGCTTTCTTT
TRBD1 TRBJ2-7 - TRBV6-5 12 CASGQGFYEQYF TGTGCCTCGGGACAGGGGTTCTACGAGCAGTACTTC
- TRBJ1-5 once TRBV29-1 10 CSGFLQPQHF TGCAGCGGGTTTCTTCAGCCCCAGCATTTT
- TRBJ2-5 - TRBV29-1 15 CSVVRGRGLLETQYF TGCAGCGTTGTGCGGGGGCGGGGACTACTGGAGACCCAGTACTTC
TRBD1 TRBJ1-6 few TRBV19 13 CASRQGEGSPLHF TGTGCCAGTAGGCAGGGGGAAGGATCACCCCTCCACTTT
- TRBJ2-6 - TRBV5-6 16 CASSFPRGTGANVLTF TGTGCCAGCAGCTTTCCCAGAGGGACTGGGGCCAACGTCCTGACTTTC
TRBD1 TRBJ1-1 - TRBV6-5 13 CASSRTGNTEAFF TGTGCCAGCAGCCGGACAGGGAACACTGAAGCTTTCTTT